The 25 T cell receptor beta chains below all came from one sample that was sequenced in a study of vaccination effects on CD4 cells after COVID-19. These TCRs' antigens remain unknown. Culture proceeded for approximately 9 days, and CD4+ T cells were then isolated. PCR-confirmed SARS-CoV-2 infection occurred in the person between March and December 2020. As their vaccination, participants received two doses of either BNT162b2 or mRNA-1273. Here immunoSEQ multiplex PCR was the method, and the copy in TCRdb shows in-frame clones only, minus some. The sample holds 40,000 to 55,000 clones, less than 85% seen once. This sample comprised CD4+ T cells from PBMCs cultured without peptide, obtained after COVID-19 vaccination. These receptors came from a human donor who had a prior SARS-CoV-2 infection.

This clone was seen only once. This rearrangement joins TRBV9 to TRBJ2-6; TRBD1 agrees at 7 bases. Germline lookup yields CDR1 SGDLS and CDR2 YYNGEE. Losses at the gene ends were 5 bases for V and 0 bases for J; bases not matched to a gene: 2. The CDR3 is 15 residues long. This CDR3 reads CASRRGPSGANVLTF. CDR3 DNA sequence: TGTGCCAGCAGGAGGGGGCCCTCTGGGGCCAACGTCCTGACTTTC.

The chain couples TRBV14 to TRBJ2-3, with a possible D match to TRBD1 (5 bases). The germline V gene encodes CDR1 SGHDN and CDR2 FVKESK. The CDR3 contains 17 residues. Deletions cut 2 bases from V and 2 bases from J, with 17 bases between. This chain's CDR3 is CASSQKIRTTVTDTQYF. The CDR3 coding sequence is TGTGCCAGCAGCCAAAAAATACGAACGACAGTCACAGATACGCAGTATTTT.

The CDR3 reads CASSLSGDSYNEQFF. The CDR3 DNA sequence: TGTGCCAGCAGTCTTAGCGGGGATTCCTACAATGAGCAGTTCTTC. The chain is built from TRBV2 and TRBJ2-1; TRBD2 aligns across 8 bases. The CDR3 totals 15 residues. The V and J ends lost 5 bases and 1 base, in that order; junction bases with no gene match: 4. Per the germline V gene, CDR1 is SNHLY and CDR2 is FYNNEI.

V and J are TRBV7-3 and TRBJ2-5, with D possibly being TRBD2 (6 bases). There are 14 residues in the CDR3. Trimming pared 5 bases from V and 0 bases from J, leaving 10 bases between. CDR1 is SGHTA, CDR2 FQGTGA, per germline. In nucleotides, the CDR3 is TGTGCCAGCAGCATTAGCGGCCACCAAGAGACCCAGTACTTC. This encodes CASSISGHQETQYF.

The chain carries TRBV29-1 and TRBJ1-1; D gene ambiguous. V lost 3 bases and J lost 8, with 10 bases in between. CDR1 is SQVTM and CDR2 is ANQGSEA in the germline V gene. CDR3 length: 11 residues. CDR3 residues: CSVERAAEAFF. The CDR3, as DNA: TGCAGCGTTGAGCGCGCCGCCGAAGCTTTCTTT.

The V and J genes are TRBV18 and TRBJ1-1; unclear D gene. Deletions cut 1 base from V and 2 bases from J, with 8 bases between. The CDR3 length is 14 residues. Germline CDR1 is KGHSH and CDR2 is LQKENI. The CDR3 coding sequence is TGTGCCAGCTCACCACTCCAGGCAAACACTGAAGCTTTCTTT. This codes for CASSPLQANTEAFF.

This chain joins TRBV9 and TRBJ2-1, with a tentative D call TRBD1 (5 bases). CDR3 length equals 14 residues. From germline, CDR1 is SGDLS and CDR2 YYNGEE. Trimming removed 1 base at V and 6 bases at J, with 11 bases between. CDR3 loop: CASSVQGVSNEQFF. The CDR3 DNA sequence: TGTGCCAGCAGCGTACAGGGCGTGAGCAATGAGCAGTTCTTC.

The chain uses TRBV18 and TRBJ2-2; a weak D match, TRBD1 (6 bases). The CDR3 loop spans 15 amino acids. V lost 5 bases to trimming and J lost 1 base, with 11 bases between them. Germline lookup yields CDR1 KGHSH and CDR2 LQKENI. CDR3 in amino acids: CASSYRVKNTGELFF. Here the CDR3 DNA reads TGTGCCAGCTCATACAGGGTCAAGAACACCGGGGAGCTGTTTTTT.

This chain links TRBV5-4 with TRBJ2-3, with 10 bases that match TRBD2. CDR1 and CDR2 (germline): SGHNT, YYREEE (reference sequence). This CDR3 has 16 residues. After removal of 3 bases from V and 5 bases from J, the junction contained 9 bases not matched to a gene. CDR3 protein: CASSSSGGWAIDTQYF. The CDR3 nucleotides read TGTGCCAGCAGCTCTAGCGGGGGATGGGCGATAGATACGCAGTATTTT. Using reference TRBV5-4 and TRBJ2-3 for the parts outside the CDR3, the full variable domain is ETGVTQSPTHLIKTRGQQVTLRCSSQSGHNTVSWYQQALGQGPQFIFQYYREEENGRGNFPPRFSGLQFPNYSSELNVNALELDDSALYLCASSSSGGWAIDTQYFGPGTRLTVL.

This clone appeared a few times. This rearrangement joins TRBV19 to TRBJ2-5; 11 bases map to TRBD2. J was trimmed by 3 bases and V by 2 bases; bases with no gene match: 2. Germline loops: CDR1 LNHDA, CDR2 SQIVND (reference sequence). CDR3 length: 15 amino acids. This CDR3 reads CASSIPGLAEETQYF. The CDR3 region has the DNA TGTGCCAGTAGTATACCGGGACTAGCGGAAGAGACCCAGTACTTC. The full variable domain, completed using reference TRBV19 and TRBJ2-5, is DGGITQSPKYLFRKEGQNVTLSCEQNLNHDAMYWYRQDPGQGLRLIYYSQIVNDFQKGDIAEGYSVSREKKESFPLTVTSAQKNPTAFYLCASSIPGLAEETQYFGPGTRLLVL.

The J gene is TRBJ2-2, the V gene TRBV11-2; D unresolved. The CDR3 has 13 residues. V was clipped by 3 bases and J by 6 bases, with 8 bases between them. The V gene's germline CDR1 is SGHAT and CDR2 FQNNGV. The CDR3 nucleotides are TGTGCCAGCAGCTTTAGTAGGGCCGGGGAGCTGTTTTTT. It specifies CASSFSRAGELFF.

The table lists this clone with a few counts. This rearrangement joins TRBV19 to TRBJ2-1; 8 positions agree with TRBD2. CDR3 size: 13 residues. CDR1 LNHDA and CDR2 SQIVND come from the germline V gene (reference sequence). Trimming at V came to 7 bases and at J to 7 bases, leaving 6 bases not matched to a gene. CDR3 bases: TGTGCCAGTACCCTCAGCGGGAGTAATGAGCAGTTCTTC. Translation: CASTLSGSNEQFF. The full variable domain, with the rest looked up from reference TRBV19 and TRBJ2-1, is DGGITQSPKYLFRKEGQNVTLSCEQNLNHDAMYWYRQDPGQGLRLIYYSQIVNDFQKGDIAEGYSVSREKKESFPLTVTSAQKNPTAFYLCASTLSGSNEQFFGPGTRLTVL.

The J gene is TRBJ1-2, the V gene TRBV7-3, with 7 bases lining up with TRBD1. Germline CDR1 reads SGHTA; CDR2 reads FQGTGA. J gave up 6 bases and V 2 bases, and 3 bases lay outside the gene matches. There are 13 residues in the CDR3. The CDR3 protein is CASSLAGGNGYTF. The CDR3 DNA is TGTGCCAGCAGCTTAGCAGGGGGTAATGGCTACACCTTC.

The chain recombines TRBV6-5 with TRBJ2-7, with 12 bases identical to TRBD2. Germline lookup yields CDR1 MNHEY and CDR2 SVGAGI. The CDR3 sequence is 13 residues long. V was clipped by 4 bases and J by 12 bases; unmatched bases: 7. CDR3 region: CASSSSSGGGWYF. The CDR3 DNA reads TGTGCCAGCAGTTCTTCTAGCGGGGGGGGGTGGTACTTC.

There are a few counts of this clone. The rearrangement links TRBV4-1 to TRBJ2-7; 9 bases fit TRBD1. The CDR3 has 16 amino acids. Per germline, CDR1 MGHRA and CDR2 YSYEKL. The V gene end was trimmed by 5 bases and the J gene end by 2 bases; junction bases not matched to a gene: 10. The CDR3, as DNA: TGCGCCAGCAGCTTACGCTGGACAGGGGATACCTACGAGCAGTACTTC. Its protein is CASSLRWTGDTYEQYF.

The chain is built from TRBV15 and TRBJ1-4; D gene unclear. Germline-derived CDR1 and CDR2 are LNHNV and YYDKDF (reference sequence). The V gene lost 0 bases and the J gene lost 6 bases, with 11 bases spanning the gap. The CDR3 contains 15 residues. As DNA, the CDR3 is TGTGCCACCAGCAGAGATCGGGGTTGGGATGAAAAACTGTTTTTT. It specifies CATSRDRGWDEKLFF.

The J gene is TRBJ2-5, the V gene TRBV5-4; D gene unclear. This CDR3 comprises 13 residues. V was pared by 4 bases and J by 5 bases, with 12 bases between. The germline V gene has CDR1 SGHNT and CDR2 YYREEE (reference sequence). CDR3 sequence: CASSPNLGETQYF. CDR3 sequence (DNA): TGTGCCAGCAGCCCCAATCTGGGGGAGACCCAGTACTTC.

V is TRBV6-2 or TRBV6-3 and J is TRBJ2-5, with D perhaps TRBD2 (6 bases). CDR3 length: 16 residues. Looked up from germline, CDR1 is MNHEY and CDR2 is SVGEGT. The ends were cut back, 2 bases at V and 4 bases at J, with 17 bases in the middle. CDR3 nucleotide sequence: TGTGCCAGCAGTTACGGGTTTGTCGGGGGTCCAGAGACCCAGTACTTC. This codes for CASSYGFVGGPETQYF.

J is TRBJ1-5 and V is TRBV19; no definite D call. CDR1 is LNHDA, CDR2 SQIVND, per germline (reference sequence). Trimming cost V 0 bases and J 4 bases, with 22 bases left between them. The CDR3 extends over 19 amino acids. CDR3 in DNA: TGTGCCAGTAGTATAGACAGAGACTCCCCCACGGGTTGGAATCAGCCCCAGCATTTT. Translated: CASSIDRDSPTGWNQPQHF.

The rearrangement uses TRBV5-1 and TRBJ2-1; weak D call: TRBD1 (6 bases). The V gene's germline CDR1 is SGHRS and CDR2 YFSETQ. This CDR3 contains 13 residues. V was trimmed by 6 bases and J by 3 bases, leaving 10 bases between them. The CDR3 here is CASKRDNYNEQFF. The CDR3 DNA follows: TGCGCCAGCAAGAGGGACAACTACAATGAGCAGTTCTTC.

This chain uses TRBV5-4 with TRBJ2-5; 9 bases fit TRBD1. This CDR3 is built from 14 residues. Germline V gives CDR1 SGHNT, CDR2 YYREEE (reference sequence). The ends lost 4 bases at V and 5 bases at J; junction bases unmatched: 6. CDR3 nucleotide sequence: TGTGCCAGCAGCCCGGGACAGGGATATGAGACCCAGTACTTC. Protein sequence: CASSPGQGYETQYF.

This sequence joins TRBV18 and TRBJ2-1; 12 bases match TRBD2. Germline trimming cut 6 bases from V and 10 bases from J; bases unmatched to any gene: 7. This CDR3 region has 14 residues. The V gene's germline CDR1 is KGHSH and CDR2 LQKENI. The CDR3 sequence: CASSLGGLAGEQFF. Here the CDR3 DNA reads TGTGCCAGCTCCCTAGGTGGACTAGCGGGAGAGCAGTTCTTC.

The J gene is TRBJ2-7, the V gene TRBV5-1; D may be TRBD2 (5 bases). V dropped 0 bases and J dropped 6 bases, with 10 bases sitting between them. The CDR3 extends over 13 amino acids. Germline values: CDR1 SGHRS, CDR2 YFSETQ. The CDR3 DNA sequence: TGCGCCAGCAGCTTGGTTGAGGGATTCGAGCAGTACTTC. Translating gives CASSLVEGFEQYF.

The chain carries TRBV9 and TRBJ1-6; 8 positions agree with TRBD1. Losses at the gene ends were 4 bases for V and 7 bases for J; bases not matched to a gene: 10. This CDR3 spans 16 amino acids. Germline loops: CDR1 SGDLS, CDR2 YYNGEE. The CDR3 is CASSPLGQAENSPLHF. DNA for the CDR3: TGTGCCAGCAGCCCCCTGGGACAGGCCGAAAATTCACCCCTCCACTTT.

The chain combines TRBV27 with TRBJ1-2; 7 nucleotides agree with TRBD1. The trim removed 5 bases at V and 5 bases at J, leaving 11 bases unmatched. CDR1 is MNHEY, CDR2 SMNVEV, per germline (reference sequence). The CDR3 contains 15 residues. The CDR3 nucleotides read TGTGCCAGCAGTGTCCGGGACAGCGCTATATATGGCTACACCTTC. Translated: CASSVRDSAIYGYTF.